The 18 T cell receptor beta chains below come from one sample, sequenced in a study of metastatic and nonmetastatic thyroid tumors. TCRdb redid the clone calls on the PCR reads using MiXCR. This table holds about 32,000 clones, 33% found once. Not a single patient had been given any form of treatment at any point before undergoing thyroid surgery. Sequencing was performed on tumor tissue. These receptors were collected from a female donor with papillary thyroid cancer or a benign thyroid nodule (not recorded which). Some clones in this sample may be carry-over from other donors' samples.

In its sample, this clone was seen a few times. J is TRBJ2-1 and V is TRBV6-5; D tentatively reads TRBD1 or TRBD2 (5 bases each). Trimming removed 4 bases at V and 9 bases at J, with 16 bases between. The CDR3 has 14 residues. From germline, CDR1 is MNHEY and CDR2 SVGAGI. The chain's CDR3 is CASSSDGAGVEQFF. The CDR3 DNA follows: TGTGCCAGCAGTTCCGACGGGGCAGGCGTTGAGCAGTTCTTC.

This clone has only one observation. This chain joins TRBV20-1 and TRBJ2-5; D possibly corresponds to TRBD2 (5 bases). The germline CDR1 and CDR2 sequences are DFQATT and SNEGSKA (reference sequence). CDR3 length: 15 residues. Trimming pared 0 bases from V and 1 base from J, leaving 12 bases between. The CDR3 DNA reads as TGCAGTGCTAGAGATTCTTCCGGGGTCCAAGAGACCCAGTACTTC. Translated, it gives CSARDSSGVQETQYF.

The chain recombines TRBV30 with TRBJ2-7, with D possibly being TRBD1 (6 bases). Trimming took 3 bases from V and 6 from J, leaving 9 bases between them. Germline CDR1 is GTSNPN and CDR2 is SVGIG (reference sequence). The CDR3 has 11 amino acids. CDR3 in amino acids: CAWSDRSEQYF. DNA for the CDR3: TGTGCCTGGAGCGACAGGTCCGAGCAGTACTTC.

CDR3 bases: TGCGCCAGCAGCCCCAAGGCAAGCGGGGGGGCAGATACGCAGTATTTT. Amino acid sequence: CASSPKASGGADTQYF. This sequence joins TRBV5-1 and TRBJ2-3, with 10 bases matching TRBD2. Germline V CDR1 and CDR2: SGHRS, YFSETQ. This CDR3 region has 16 residues. V shed 4 bases and J 4 bases; nucleotides not matched to a gene: 9.

J is TRBJ2-2 and V is TRBV2; 7 bases are a match to TRBD2. Per the germline V gene, CDR1 is SNHLY and CDR2 is FYNNEI. The junction had 2 bases not matched to a gene; V was cut back by 6 bases and J by 4 bases. There are 13 residues in the CDR3. DNA for the CDR3: TGTGCCAGCAGGGGAGGGGTCACCGGGGAGCTGTTTTTT. Translation: CASRGGVTGELFF. The whole variable domain, filled in from reference TRBV2 and TRBJ2-2, reads EPEVTQTPSHQVTQMGQEVILRCVPISNHLYFYWYRQILGQKVEFLVSFYNNEISEKSEIFDDQFSVERPDGSNFTLKIRSTKLEDSAMYFCASRGGVTGELFFGEGSRLTVL.

This clone is classed as medium-sized. The chain uses TRBV2 and TRBJ2-3, with D possibly being TRBD2 (6 bases). V lost 8 bases, J lost 4 bases, and 22 bases lay in between. Per the germline V gene, CDR1 is SNHLY and CDR2 is FYNNEI. The CDR3 length is 16 residues. CDR3: CASSGASDTSADTQYF. The CDR3 bases are TGTGCCAGCTCCGGGGCTAGCGATACTTCCGCAGATACGCAGTATTTT.

CDR3 DNA: TGTGCCAGCAGCGCCGCCGGGACAGGGAGCGACTATGGCTACACCTTC. Translated: CASSAAGTGSDYGYTF. The chain is built from TRBV5-4 and TRBJ1-2, with TRBD1 matching over 9 bases. From germline, CDR1 is SGHNT and CDR2 YYREEE (reference sequence). Trimming cost V 4 bases and J 3 bases; bases outside gene matches: 10. The CDR3 is 16 amino acids.

The V and J genes are TRBV11-3 and TRBJ2-3, with TRBD1 identical over 10 bases. This CDR3 has 15 residues. Germline trimming cut 5 bases from V and 3 bases from J; bases unmatched to any gene: 5. Per the germline V gene, CDR1 is SGHNT and CDR2 is YENEEA. The CDR3: CASSPRQGATDTQYF. The CDR3 nucleotides read TGTGCCAGCAGCCCCCGACAGGGGGCTACAGATACGCAGTATTTT.

This clone has ten or more counts. The chain is built from TRBV6-1 and TRBJ2-1; the D call may be TRBD1 or TRBD2 (5 bases each). Trimming removed 7 bases from V and 4 bases from J, with 14 bases in between. This CDR3 region has 14 residues. Per germline, CDR1 MNHNS and CDR2 SASEGT. CDR3 in amino acids: CASTPHGAYNEQFF. The CDR3 nucleotides read TGTGCCAGCACTCCCCACGGGGCATACAATGAGCAGTTCTTC.

The rearrangement joins TRBV9 to TRBJ2-3; no definite D call. CDR1 and CDR2 from the germline V gene are SGDLS and YYNGEE. V was trimmed by 2 bases and J by 5 bases, leaving 18 bases between them. This CDR3 comprises 16 residues. The chain's CDR3 is CASSVRTGDSGDTQYF. CDR3 coding DNA: TGTGCCAGCAGCGTTAGAACTGGCGACTCGGGAGATACGCAGTATTTT.

This clone was detected only a few times. V and J are TRBV11-2 and TRBJ2-2; 13 positions agree with TRBD2. CDR3 size: 18 residues. J was trimmed by 0 bases and V by 7 bases; bases with no gene match: 8. Germline V gene lookup returns CDR1 SGHAT and CDR2 FQNNGV. CDR3 nucleotides: TGTGCCAGCACCTCCAGGGGGACTAGCGGGGCGAACACCGGGGAGCTGTTTTTT. This translates into CASTSRGTSGANTGELFF. The whole variable domain, remainder taken from reference TRBV11-2 and TRBJ2-2, is EAGVAQSPRYKIIEKRQSVAFWCNPISGHATLYWYQQILGQGPKLLIQFQNNGVVDDSQLPKDRFSAERLKGVDSTLKIQPAKLEDSAVYLCASTSRGTSGANTGELFFGEGSRLTVL.

This clone was seen more than once but under ten times. This rearrangement joins TRBV19 to TRBJ1-2; 9 bases agree with TRBD1. V trimming: 4 bases; J trimming: 6 bases; junction bases outside the gene matches: 3. The germline CDR1 and CDR2 sequences are LNHDA and SQIVND (reference sequence). CDR3 length: 13 amino acids. The CDR3 here is CASSRDRVHGYTF. The CDR3 DNA reads as TGTGCCAGTAGTAGGGACAGGGTACATGGCTACACCTTC.

This clone turned up a few times. The CDR3, as DNA: TGTGCCACCAGTGATCCCGGGACAGGGAGCACCGGGGAGCTGTTTTTT. Its translation: CATSDPGTGSTGELFF. V is TRBV24-1 and J is TRBJ2-2; 9 nucleotides agree with TRBD1. Losses at the gene ends were 3 bases for V and 4 bases for J; bases not matched to a gene: 5. CDR3 length equals 16 residues. Germline loops: CDR1 KGHDR, CDR2 SFDVKD.

CDR3: CATSDLAGRYSNQPQHF. The CDR3 DNA reads as TGTGCCACCAGTGATTTAGCTGGGAGATATAGCAATCAGCCCCAGCATTTT. The gene calls are TRBV24-1 and TRBJ1-5; D unresolved. The CDR3 consists of 17 residues. V lost 1 base to trimming and J lost 0 bases, with 12 bases between them. The germline CDR1 and CDR2 sequences are KGHDR and SFDVKD.

V and J are TRBV29-1 and TRBJ1-1, with D hard to call. The CDR3 is made up of 13 amino acids. Germline CDR1 reads SQVTM; CDR2 reads ANQGSEA. Trimming left V 2 bases short and J 1 base short, with 8 bases between. The CDR3 protein is CSVEIVGNTEAFF. DNA of the CDR3: TGCAGCGTTGAAATCGTAGGGAACACTGAAGCTTTCTTT.

The chain recombines TRBV11-2 with TRBJ1-6; 7 bases map to TRBD1. V was pared by 1 base and J by 6 bases, with 3 bases of the junction left unmatched. The CDR3 runs 15 residues. In germline, CDR1 is SGHAT, CDR2 FQNNGV. CDR3 in DNA: TGTGCCAGCAGCTTAGGGACAGGATTTAATTCACCCCTCCACTTT. It encodes CASSLGTGFNSPLHF.

The chain carries TRBV27 and TRBJ2-3; tentatively, D is TRBD2 (5 bases). Deletions cut 6 bases from V and 3 bases from J, with 19 bases between. This CDR3 region has 16 residues. Germline values: CDR1 MNHEY, CDR2 SMNVEV (reference sequence). The CDR3, as DNA: TGTGCCAGCAGCCGAGGTGTAGCGCAGATTACAGATACGCAGTATTTT. Its protein is CASSRGVAQITDTQYF.

The rearrangement joins TRBV9 to TRBJ1-6, with D possibly being TRBD1 (6 bases). V gave up 0 bases and J gave up 10 bases, with 11 bases separating them. Germline V gives CDR1 SGDLS, CDR2 YYNGEE. The CDR3 extends over 14 amino acids. CDR3 protein: CASSVAQGGSPLHF. CDR3 nucleotides: TGTGCCAGCAGCGTAGCTCAAGGGGGATCACCCCTCCACTTT.